Included here is one TCR beta chain sequence, with context. This CDR3 has 17 residues. Germline values: CDR1 MNHEY, CDR2 SVGEGT. The V end lost 4 bases, the J end lost 1 base, and 20 bases lay between the germline ends. In TCRdb, the reads were re-called with MiXCR into one record per CDR3 protein. The table lists roughly 300,000 distinct CDR3 sequences, more than 20% of them singletons. This entry belongs to a study of T cell repertoires in cytomegalovirus infection. At the level of the study: Through public TCR beta signatures, both CMV infection and matching HLA type were indicated.

The sequence was obtained from a human donor in good health (CMV status not recorded). Some clones in this sample may be carry-over from other donors' samples. The sample taken for sequencing was PBMCs. J is TRBJ2-7 and V is TRBV6-2 or TRBV6-3, with D maybe TRBD1 (5 bases). The CDR3 spells CASSSPTDLAGSYEQYF. The CDR3 DNA sequence: TGTGCCAGCAGTTCCCCGACAGACCTGGCCGGGTCCTACGAGCAGTACTTC.